The 6 T cell receptor beta chains below come from one sample, sequenced in a study of blood T cell repertoires in COVID-19 (TCRdb year 2020). The method was the immunoSEQ multiplex PCR assay. The clones in this table, taken by TCRdb from immuneACCESS, are in-frame only. Not every clone is retained; where verified, under half of the shortfall comes from an unresolved V gene, and the cause of the rest is unknown. The sample table lists about 190,000 clones, about 88% of them with a count of one. 1.5% to 2% of the sample is held by the ten biggest clonotypes. The sequencing input was peripheral blood. These receptors came from a man aged 18-30 years with active or convalescent COVID-19.

The V gene is TRBV29-1, the J gene TRBJ1-2; D is undetermined. The CDR3 length is 12 residues. The V and J ends lost 5 bases and 1 base respectively, with 8 bases between them. In germline, CDR1 is SQVTM, CDR2 ANQGSEA. The CDR3 spells CSVSVLNYGYTF. DNA of the CDR3: TGCAGCGTTTCGGTACTTAACTATGGCTACACCTTC. Together with reference TRBV29-1 and TRBJ1-2, the CDR3 gives the full variable domain: SAVISQKPSRDICQRGTSLTIQCQVDSQVTMMFWYRQQPGQSLTLIATANQGSEATYESGFVIDKFPISRPNLTFSTLTVSNMSPEDSSIYLCSVSVLNYGYTFGSGTRLTVV.

V is TRBV6-6 and J is TRBJ2-3; 7 bases agree with TRBD1. Trimming at V came to 6 bases and at J to 3 bases, leaving 12 bases not matched to a gene. Germline V gives CDR1 MNHNY, CDR2 SVGAGI (reference sequence). This CDR3 comprises 16 residues. CDR3 DNA sequence: TGTGCCAGCAGGGCCCCTAGTGGACAGGCTACAGATACGCAGTATTTT. Translated, it gives CASRAPSGQATDTQYF.

This clone appeared many times. The chain links TRBV7-9 to TRBJ2-7; 8 positions match TRBD1. The length of the CDR3 is 16 residues. In germline, CDR1 is SEHNR, CDR2 FQNEAQ (reference sequence). Trimming at V came to 4 bases and at J to 0 bases, leaving 8 bases not matched to a gene. The CDR3 loop is CASSSLGQGASYEQYF. The CDR3 DNA reads TGTGCCAGCAGCTCGTTGGGTCAGGGGGCCTCCTACGAGCAGTACTTC.

The chain employs TRBV30 and TRBJ2-2; D ambiguous. CDR3 size: 12 residues. The germline gives CDR1 GTSNPN, CDR2 SVGIG (reference sequence). V gave up 0 bases and J gave up 6 bases, with 5 bases separating them. The CDR3 region is CAWSVSPGELFF. The CDR3 DNA is TGTGCCTGGAGTGTCAGTCCCGGGGAGCTGTTTTTT.

The chain recombines TRBV2 with TRBJ2-7, with a possible D match to TRBD1 (7 bases). Trimming left V 7 bases short and J 7 bases short, with 20 bases between. CDR1 and CDR2 (germline): SNHLY, FYNNEI. This CDR3 is 14 amino acids long. CDR3 in amino acids: CASISRGEKREQYF. In nucleotides, the CDR3 is TGTGCCAGCATCAGCAGGGGGGAAAAGAGAGAGCAGTACTTC. The full variable domain, its missing parts supplied by reference TRBV2 and TRBJ2-7, is EPEVTQTPSHQVTQMGQEVILRCVPISNHLYFYWYRQILGQKVEFLVSFYNNEISEKSEIFDDQFSVERPDGSNFTLKIRSTKLEDSAMYFCASISRGEKREQYFGPGTRLTVT.

CDR3 sequence: CASSQERGGRGAFF. In DNA, the CDR3 is TGTGCCAGCAGCCAAGAACGAGGGGGCCGTGGTGCTTTCTTT. V usage is TRBV3-1 (or the pseudogene TRBV3-2) and J usage is TRBJ1-1; 7 bases are shared with TRBD1. CDR1 is LGHDT and CDR2 is YNNKEL in the germline V gene (reference sequence). CDR3 length: 14 residues. V was pared by 0 bases and J by 11 bases, with 9 bases of the junction left unmatched.